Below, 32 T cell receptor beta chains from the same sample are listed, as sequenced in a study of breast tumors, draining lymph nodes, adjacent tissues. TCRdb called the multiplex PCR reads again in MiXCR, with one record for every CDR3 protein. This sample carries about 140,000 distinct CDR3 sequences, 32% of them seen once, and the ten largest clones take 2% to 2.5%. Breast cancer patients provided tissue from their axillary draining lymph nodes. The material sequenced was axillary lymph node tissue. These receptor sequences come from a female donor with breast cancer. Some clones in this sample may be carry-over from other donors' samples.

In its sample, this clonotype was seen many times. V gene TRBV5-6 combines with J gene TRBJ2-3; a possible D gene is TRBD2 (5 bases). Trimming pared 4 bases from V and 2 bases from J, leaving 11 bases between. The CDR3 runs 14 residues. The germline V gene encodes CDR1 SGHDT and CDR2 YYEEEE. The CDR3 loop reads CASSLPDYTDTQYF. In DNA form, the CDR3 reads TGTGCCAGCAGCCTTCCTGACTACACAGATACGCAGTATTTT.

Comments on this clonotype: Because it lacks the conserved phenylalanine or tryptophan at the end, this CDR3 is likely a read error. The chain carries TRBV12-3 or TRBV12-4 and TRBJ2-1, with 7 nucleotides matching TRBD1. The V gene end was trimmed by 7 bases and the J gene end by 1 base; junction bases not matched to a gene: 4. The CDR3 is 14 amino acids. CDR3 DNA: TGTGCCAGCACCGAGACAGGGTCCTACAATGAGCAGTTCAGA. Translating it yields CASTETGSYNEQFR.

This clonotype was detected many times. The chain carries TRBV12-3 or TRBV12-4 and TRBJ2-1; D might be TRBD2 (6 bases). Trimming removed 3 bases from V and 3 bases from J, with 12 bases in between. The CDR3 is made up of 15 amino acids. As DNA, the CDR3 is TGTGCCAGCAGTTTGCACGGGGGAAACTACAATGAGCAGTTCTTC. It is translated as CASSLHGGNYNEQFF.

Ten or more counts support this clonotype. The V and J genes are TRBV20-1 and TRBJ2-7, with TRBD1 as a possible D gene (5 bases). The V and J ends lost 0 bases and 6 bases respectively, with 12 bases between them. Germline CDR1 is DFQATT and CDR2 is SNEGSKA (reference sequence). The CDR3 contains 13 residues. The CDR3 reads CSARDLQGAEQYV. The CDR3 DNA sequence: TGCAGTGCTAGAGATCTCCAAGGGGCCGAGCAGTACGTC.

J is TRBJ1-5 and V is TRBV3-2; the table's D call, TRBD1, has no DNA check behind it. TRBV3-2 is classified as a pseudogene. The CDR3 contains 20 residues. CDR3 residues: CASSQDMVFGQIYSNQPQHF. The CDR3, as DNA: TGTGCCAGCAGCCAAGATATGGTTTTCGGACAGATCTATAGCAATCAGCCCCAGCATTTT.

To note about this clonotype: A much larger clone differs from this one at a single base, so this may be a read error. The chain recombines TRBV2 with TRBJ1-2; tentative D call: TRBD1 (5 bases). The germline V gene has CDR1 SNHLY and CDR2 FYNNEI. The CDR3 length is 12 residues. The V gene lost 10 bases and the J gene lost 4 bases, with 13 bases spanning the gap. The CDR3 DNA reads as TGTGCCATCGCTCAGGGCCCCTATGGCTACACCTTC. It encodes CAIAQGPYGYTF.

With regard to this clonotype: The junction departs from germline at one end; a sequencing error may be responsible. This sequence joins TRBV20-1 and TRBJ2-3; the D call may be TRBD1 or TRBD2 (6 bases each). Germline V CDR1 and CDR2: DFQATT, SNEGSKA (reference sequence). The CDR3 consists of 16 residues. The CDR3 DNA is TGCAGTGCTAGAGATTTAGGGGGGCGCACCACAGATACGCGGTATTTT. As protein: CSARDLGGRTTDTRYF.

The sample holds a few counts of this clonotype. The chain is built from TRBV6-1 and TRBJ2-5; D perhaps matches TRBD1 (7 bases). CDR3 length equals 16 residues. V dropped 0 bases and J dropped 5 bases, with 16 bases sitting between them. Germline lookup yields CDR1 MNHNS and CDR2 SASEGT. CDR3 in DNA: TGTGCCAGCAGTGAAGCGGCTGGAGGGGGCGCGGAGACCCAGTACTTC. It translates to CASSEAAGGGAETQYF.

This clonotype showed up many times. CDR3 coding DNA: TGCGCCAGCAGCCAAGCCGGGACAAATAATGAAAAACTGTTTTTT. This sequence encodes CASSQAGTNNEKLFF. The chain recombines TRBV4-1 with TRBJ1-4, with a tentative D call TRBD1 (6 bases). This CDR3 has 15 amino acids. The germline CDR1 and CDR2 sequences are MGHRA and YSYEKL. Deletions cut 1 base from V and 4 bases from J, with 10 bases between.

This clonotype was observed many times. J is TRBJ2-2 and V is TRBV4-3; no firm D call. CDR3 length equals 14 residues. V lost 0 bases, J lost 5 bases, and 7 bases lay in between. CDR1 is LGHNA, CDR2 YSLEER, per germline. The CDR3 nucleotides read TGCGCCAGCAGCCAAGATCTTATGACCGGGGAGCTGTTTTTT. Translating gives CASSQDLMTGELFF.

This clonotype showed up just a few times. CDR3 loop: CASSRNQGAKDTQHF. CDR3 in DNA: TGTGCCAGCAGCCGAAACCAGGGGGCCAAAGATACGCAGCATTTT. V gene TRBV7-2 combines with J gene TRBJ2-3; 8 bases agree with TRBD1. Near its end, the DNA agrees better with TRBJ1-5, so the J call may be wrong. The CDR3 has 15 residues. Per the germline V gene, CDR1 is SGHTA and CDR2 is FQGNSA.

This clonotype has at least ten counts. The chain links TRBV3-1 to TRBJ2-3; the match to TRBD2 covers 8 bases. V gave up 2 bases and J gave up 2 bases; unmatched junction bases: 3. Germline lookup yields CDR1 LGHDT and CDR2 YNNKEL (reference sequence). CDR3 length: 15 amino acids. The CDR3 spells CASSQFSGVTDTQYF. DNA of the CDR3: TGTGCCAGCAGCCAATTTAGCGGGGTCACAGATACGCAGTATTTT.

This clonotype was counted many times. Here the CDR3 reads CASSFDTISGYTF. DNA of the CDR3: TGTGCCAGCAGCTTTGACACGATTAGTGGCTACACCTTC. The chain combines TRBV7-8 with TRBJ1-2; D ambiguous. Germline V gives CDR1 SGHVS, CDR2 FQNEAQ. V shed 3 bases and J shed 7 bases, with 12 bases lying between them. The CDR3 totals 13 residues.

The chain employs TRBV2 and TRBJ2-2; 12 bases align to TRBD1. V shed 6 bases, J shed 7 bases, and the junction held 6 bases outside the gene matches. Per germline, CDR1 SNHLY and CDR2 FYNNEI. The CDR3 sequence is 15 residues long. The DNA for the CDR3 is TGTGCCAGCAGCCGGGACAGGGGGCGTATCGGGGAGCTGTTTTTT. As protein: CASSRDRGRIGELFF.

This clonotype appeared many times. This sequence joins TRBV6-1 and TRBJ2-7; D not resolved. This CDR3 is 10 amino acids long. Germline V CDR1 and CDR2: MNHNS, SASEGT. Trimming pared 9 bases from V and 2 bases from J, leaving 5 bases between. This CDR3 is CASTPYEQYV. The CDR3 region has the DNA TGTGCCAGTACTCCCTACGAGCAGTACGTC.

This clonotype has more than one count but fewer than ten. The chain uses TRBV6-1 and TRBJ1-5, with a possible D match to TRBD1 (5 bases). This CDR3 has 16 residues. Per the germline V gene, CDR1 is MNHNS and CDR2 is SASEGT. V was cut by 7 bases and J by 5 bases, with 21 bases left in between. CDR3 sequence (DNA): TGTGCCAGCAAGCCGGCCGAGGGGATGAGCTATCAGCCCCAGCATTTT. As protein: CASKPAEGMSYQPQHF.

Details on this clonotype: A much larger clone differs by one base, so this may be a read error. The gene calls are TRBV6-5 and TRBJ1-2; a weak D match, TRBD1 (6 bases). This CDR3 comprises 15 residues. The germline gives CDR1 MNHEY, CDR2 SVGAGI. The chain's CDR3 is CASSHSGAGNYGYTF. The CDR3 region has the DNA TGTGCCAGCAGTCACTCAGGGGCAGGAAACTATGGCTACACCTTC.

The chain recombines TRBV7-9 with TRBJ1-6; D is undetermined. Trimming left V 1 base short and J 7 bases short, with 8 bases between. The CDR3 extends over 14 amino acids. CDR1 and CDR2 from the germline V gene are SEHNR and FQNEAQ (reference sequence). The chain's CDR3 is CASSLDSLNSPLHF. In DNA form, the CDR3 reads TGTGCCAGCAGCTTAGACAGCTTAAATTCACCCCTCCACTTT.

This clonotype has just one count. In DNA form, the CDR3 reads TGCAGCGTTCTAGGGGTTTTAGCTAGCACAGATACGCAGTATTTT. As protein: CSVLGVLASTDTQYF. This chain joins TRBV29-1 and TRBJ2-3; weak D call: TRBD1 (5 bases). Trimming removed 5 bases at V and 0 bases at J, with 15 bases between. Germline loops: CDR1 SQVTM, CDR2 ANQGSEA. The CDR3 consists of 15 residues.

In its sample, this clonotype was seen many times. CDR3 sequence: CASTPGTGTYEQYF. CDR3 nucleotide sequence: TGTGCCAGCACCCCCGGGACAGGGACCTACGAGCAGTACTTC. The chain employs TRBV28 and TRBJ2-7; TRBD1 matches 9 bases. Unmatched junction bases numbered 6, after V lost 7 bases and J lost 2 bases. Per germline, CDR1 MDHEN and CDR2 SYDVKM. The CDR3 runs to 14 residues. Filled out from reference TRBV28 and TRBJ2-7, the complete variable domain reads DVKVTQSSRYLVKRTGEKVFLECVQDMDHENMFWYRQDPGLGLRLIYFSYDVKMKEKGDIPEGYSVSREKKERFSLILESASTNQTSMYLCASTPGTGTYEQYFGPGTRLTVT.

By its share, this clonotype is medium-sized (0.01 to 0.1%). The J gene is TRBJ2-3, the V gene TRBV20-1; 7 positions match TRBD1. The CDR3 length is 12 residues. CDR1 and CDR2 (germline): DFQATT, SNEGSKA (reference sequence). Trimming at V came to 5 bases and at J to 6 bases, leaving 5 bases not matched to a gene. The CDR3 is CSAGDRDDTQYF. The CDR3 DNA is TGCAGTGCTGGTGACAGGGACGATACGCAGTATTTT.

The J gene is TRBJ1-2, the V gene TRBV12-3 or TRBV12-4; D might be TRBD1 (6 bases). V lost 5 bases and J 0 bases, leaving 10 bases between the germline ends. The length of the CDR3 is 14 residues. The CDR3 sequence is CASSTGYSNYGYTF. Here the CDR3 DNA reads TGTGCCAGCAGTACAGGGTATTCTAACTATGGCTACACCTTC.

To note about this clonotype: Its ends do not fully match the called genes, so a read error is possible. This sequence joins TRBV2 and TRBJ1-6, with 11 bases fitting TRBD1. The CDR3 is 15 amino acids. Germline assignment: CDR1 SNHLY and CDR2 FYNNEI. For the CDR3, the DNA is TGTGCCAGACGGACAGGGGGCGGGTCAGCTTCACCCCTCCACTTC. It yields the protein CARRTGGGSASPLHF.

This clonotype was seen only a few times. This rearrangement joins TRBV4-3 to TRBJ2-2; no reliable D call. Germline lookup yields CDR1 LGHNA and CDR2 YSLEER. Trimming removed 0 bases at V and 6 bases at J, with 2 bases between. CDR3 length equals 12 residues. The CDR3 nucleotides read TGCGCCAGCAGCCAAGAGGCCGGGGAGCTGTTTTTT. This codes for CASSQEAGELFF.

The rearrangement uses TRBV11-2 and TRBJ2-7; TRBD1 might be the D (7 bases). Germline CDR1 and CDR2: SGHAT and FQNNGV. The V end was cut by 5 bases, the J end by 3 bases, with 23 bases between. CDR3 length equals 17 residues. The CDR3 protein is CASSRTGTAGRIYEQYF. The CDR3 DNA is TGTGCCAGCAGCCGAACCGGGACAGCGGGCCGAATCTACGAGCAGTACTTC.

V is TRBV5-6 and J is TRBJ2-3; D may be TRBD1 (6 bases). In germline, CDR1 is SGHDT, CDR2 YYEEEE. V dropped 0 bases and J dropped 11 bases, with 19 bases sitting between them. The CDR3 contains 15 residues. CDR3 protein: CASSLGWQGKHEQYF. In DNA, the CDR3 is TGTGCCAGCAGCTTGGGTTGGCAGGGGAAGCACGAGCAGTATTTT.

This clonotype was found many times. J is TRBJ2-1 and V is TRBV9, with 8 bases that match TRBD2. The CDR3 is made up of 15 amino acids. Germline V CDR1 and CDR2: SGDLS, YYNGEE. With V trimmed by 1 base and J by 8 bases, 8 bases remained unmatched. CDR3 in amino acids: CASSVNPGLGDEQFF. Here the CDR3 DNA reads TGTGCCAGCAGCGTAAACCCGGGACTAGGCGATGAGCAGTTCTTC.

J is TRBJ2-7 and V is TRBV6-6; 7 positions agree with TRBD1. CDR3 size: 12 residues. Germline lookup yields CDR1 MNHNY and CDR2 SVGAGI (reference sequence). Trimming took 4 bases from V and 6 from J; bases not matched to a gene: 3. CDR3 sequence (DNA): TGTGCCAGCAGTTGCTCAGGGGGCGAGCAGTACGTC. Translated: CASSCSGGEQYV.

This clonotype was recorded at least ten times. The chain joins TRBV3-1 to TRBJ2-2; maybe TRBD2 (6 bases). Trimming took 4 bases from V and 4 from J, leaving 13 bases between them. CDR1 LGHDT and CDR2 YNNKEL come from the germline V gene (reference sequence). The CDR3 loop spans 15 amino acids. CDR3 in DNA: TGTGCCAGCAGCCGGGAAGGGACTGGCACCGGGGAGCTGTTTTTT. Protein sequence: CASSREGTGTGELFF.

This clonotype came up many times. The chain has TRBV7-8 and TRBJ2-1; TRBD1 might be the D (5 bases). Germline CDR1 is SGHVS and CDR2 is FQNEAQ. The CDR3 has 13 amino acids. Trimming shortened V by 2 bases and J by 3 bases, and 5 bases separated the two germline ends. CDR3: CASSLQGYNEQFF. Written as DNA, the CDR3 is TGTGCCAGCAGCTTACAGGGCTACAATGAGCAGTTCTTC.

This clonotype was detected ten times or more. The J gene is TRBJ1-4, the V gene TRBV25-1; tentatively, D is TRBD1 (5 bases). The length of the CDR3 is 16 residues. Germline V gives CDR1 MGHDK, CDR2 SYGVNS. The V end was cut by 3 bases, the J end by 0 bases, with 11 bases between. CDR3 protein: CASSDQTVATNEKLFF. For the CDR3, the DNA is TGTGCCAGCAGTGACCAGACAGTTGCAACTAATGAAAAACTGTTTTTT.

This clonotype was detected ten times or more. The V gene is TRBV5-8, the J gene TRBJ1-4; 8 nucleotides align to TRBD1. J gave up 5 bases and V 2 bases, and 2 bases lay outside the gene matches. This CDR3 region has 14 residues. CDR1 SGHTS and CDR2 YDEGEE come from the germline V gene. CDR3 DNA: TGTGCCAGCAGCTTCTGGACAGGGAATGAAAAACTGTTTTTT. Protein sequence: CASSFWTGNEKLFF.